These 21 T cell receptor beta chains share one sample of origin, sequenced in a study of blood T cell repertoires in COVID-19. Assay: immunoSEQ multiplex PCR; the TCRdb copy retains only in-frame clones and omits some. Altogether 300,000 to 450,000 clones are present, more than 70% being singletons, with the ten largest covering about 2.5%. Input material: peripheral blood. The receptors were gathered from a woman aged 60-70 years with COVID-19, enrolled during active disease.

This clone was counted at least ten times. CDR3 bases: TGTGCCAGCAGTGAATGGTCGGGGGGCGACAATGAGCAGTTCTTC. The encoded protein is CASSEWSGGDNEQFF. V gene TRBV6-1 combines with J gene TRBJ2-1, with D possibly TRBD2 on 7 matching bases. CDR3 length equals 15 residues. V was trimmed by 2 bases and J by 5 bases, leaving 13 bases between them. Germline V gene sequence: CDR1 MNHNS, CDR2 SASEGT.

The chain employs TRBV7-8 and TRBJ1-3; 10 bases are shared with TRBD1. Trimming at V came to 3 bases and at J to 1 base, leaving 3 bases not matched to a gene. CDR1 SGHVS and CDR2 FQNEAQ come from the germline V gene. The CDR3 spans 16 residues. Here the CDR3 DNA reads TGTGCCAGCAGCTTTTCGGGACAGGGGTCTGGAAACACCATATATTTT. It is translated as CASSFSGQGSGNTIYF.

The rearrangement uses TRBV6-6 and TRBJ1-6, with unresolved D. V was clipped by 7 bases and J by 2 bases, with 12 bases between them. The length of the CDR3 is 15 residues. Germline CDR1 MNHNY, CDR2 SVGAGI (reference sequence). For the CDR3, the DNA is TGTGCCAGCACCGTACAAGTCCCCTATAATTCACCCCTCCACTTT. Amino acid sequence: CASTVQVPYNSPLHF.

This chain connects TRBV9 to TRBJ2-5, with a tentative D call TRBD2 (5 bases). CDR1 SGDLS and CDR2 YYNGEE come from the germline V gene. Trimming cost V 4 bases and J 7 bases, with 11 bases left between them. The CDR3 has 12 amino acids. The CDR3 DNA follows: TGTGCCAGCAGCACGGGGTTGGGGACCCAGTACTTC. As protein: CASSTGLGTQYF.

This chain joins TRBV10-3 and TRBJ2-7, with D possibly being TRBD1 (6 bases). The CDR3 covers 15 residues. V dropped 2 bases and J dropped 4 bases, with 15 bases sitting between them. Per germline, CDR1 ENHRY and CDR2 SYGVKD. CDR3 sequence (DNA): TGTGCCATCAGTGAGGGAACTATACAGGGTTACGAGCAGTACTTC. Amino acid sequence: CAISEGTIQGYEQYF.

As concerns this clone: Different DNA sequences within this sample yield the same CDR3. The CDR3: CASGFPPGTEAFF. DNA for the CDR3: TGTGCTAGTGGTTTCCCCCCGGGGACTGAAGCTTTCTTT. V gene TRBV12-5 combines with J gene TRBJ1-1, with D unresolved. V was trimmed by 3 bases and J by 5 bases, leaving 10 bases between them. The CDR3 loop spans 13 amino acids. Germline V gene sequence: CDR1 LGHNT, CDR2 FRNRAP.

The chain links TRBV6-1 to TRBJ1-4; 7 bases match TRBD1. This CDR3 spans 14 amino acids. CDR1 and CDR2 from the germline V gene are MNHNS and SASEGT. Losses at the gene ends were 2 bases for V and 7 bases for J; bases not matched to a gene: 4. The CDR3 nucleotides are TGTGCCAGCAGTGAACGACAGGGCGTTGAAAAACTGTTTTTT. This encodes CASSERQGVEKLFF.

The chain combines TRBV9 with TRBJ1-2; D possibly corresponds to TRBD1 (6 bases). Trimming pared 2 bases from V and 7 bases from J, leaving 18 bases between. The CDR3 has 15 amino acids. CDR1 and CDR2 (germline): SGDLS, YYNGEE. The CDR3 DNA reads TGTGCCAGCAGCGTTAGGGCGGGGGCGTCTTCTGGCTACACCTTC. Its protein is CASSVRAGASSGYTF.

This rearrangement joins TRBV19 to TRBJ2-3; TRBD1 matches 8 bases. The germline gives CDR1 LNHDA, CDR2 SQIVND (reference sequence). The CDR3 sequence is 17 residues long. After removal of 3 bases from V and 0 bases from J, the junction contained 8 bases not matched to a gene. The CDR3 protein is CASSILIRQGSTDTQYF. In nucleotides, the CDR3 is TGTGCCAGTAGTATTCTCATCCGACAGGGGAGCACAGATACGCAGTATTTT.

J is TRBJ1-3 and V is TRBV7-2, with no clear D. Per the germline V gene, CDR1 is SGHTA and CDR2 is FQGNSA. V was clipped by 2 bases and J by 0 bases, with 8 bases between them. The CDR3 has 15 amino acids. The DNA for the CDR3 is TGTGCCAGCAGCTTATTTCCGAGCTCTGGAAACACCATATATTTT. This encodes CASSLFPSSGNTIYF.

Written as DNA, the CDR3 is TGTGCCAGCAGTGAGTCTGGGGCTGGGAATTCACCCCTCCACTTT. The encoded protein is CASSESGAGNSPLHF. The chain is built from TRBV2 and TRBJ1-6; D perhaps matches TRBD1 (5 bases). The CDR3 contains 15 residues. V lost 3 bases and J 7 bases, leaving 13 bases between the germline ends. Germline V gene data show CDR1 as SNHLY and CDR2 as FYNNEI.

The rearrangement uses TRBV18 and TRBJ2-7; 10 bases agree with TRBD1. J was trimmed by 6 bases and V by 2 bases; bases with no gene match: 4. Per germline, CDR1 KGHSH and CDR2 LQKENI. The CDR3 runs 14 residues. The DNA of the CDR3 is TGTGCCAGCTCACCAGGGACAGGGGAGGCCGAGCAGTACTTC. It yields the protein CASSPGTGEAEQYF.

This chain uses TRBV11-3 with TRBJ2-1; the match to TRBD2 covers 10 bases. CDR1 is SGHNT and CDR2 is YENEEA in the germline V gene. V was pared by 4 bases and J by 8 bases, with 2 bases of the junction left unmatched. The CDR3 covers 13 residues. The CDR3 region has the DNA TGTGCCAGCAGCTCAGGGACTAGCGATGAGCAGTTCTTC. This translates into CASSSGTSDEQFF.

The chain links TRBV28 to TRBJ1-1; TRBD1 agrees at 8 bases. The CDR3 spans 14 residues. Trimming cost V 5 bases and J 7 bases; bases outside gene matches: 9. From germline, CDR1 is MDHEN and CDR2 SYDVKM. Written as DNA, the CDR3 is TGTGCCAGCAGTCCCCTCAGGGGGCTGAATGAAGCTTTCTTT. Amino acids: CASSPLRGLNEAFF.

CDR3 DNA: TGTGCCAGCAGTTCTGGACTCTACGCCCCTGGCAATGAGCAGTTCTTC. It yields the protein CASSSGLYAPGNEQFF. The rearrangement uses TRBV5-6 and TRBJ2-1; D perhaps matches TRBD2 (5 bases). There are 16 residues in the CDR3. Looked up from germline, CDR1 is SGHDT and CDR2 is YYEEEE. Trimming stripped 5 bases from V and 6 bases from J, with 21 bases between.

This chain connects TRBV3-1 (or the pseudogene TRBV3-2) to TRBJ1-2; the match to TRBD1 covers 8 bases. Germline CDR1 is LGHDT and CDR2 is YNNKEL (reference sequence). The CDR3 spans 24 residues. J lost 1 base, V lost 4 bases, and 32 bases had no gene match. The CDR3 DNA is TGTGCCAGCAGCCTCCTCTCTGGGGGAGCGTCGGTCCCCGAGGCAGGGGGCCTTAACTATGGCTACACCTTC. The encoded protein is CASSLLSGGASVPEAGGLNYGYTF.

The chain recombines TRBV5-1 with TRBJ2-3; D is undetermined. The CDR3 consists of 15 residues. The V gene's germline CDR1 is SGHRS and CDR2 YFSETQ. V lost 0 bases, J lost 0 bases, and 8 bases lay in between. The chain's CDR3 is CASSLALTSTDTQYF. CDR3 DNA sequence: TGCGCCAGCAGCTTGGCCCTGACTAGCACAGATACGCAGTATTTT.

The CDR3 nucleotides are TGTGCCAGCAGTTTAAATCAGGGCTATGGCTACACCTTC. This translates into CASSLNQGYGYTF. This sequence joins TRBV12-3 or TRBV12-4 and TRBJ1-2; maybe TRBD1 (5 bases). This CDR3 spans 13 amino acids. V was clipped by 2 bases and J by 4 bases, with 8 bases between them.

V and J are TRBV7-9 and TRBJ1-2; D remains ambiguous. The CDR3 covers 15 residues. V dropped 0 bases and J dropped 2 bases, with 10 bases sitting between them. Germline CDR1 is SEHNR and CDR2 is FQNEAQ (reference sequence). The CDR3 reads CASSLAPGRNYGYTF. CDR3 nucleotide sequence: TGTGCCAGCAGCTTAGCACCGGGGAGAAACTATGGCTACACCTTC.

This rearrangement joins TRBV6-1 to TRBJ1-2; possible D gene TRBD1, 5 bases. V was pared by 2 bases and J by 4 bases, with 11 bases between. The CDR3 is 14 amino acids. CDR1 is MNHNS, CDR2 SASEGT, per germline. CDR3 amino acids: CASSERAGRYGYTF. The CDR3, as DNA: TGTGCCAGCAGTGAAAGGGCAGGGCGCTATGGCTACACCTTC.

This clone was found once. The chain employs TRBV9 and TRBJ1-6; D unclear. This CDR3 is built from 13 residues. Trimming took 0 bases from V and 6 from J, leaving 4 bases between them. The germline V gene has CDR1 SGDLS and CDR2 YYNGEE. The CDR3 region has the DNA TGTGCCAGCAGCGTAGACAGTAATTCACCCCTCCACTTT. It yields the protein CASSVDSNSPLHF.